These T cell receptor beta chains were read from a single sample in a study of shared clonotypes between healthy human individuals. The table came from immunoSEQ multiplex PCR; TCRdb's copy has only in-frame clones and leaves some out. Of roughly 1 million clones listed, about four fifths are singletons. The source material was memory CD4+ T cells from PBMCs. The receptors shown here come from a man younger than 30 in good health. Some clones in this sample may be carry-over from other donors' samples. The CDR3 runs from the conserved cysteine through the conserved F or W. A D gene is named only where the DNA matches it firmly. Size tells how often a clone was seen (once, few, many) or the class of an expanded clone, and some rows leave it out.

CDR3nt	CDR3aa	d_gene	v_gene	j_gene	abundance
TGTGCCAGCAGCTTAGTGTCCGGAGTCGTGAACACTGAAGCTTTCTTT	CASSLVSGVVNTEAFF	-	TRBV11-2	TRBJ1-1	-
TGTGCCAGCAGCTTCACTAGCGGGAGTATGAATGAGCAGTTCTTC	CASSFTSGSMNEQFF	TRBD2	TRBV7-9	TRBJ2-1	-
TGCGCCAGCAGCTTGTTACAGAACACCGGGGAGCTGTTTTTT	CASSLLQNTGELFF	-	TRBV5-1	TRBJ2-2	-
TGTGCCAGCAGCGATCGGACAGGGGACAGCTATGGCTACACCTTC	CASSDRTGDSYGYTF	TRBD1	TRBV5-5	TRBJ1-2	-
TGTGCCAGCAGGCTGGCGATCGTGGACGAGCAGTACTTC	CASRLAIVDEQYF	-	TRBV6-1	TRBJ2-7	-
TGTGCCAGCAGCTTAGAGGTCGGTGGCGAGCAGTACTTC	CASSLEVGGEQYF	-	TRBV7-2	TRBJ2-7	-
TGTGCCAGCAGCTTAGGACTGGTGAACACTGAAGCTTTCTTT	CASSLGLVNTEAFF	-	TRBV7-9	TRBJ1-1	-
TGCGCCAGCAGCGAGGGGGGCCAAGAGACCCAGTACTTC	CASSEGGQETQYF	-	TRBV5-1	TRBJ2-5	-
TGTGCCAGCAGCCGAGGGGGGGAGACCCAGTACTTC	CASSRGGETQYF	-	TRBV7-2	TRBJ2-5	few
TGCAGCGTGCGGGAGTGGGACGAGCAGTACTTC	CSVREWDEQYF	TRBD2	TRBV29-1	TRBJ2-7	-
TGTGCCAGCCAGGAGAGAACTAATGAAAAACTGTTTTTT	CASQERTNEKLFF	-	TRBV27	TRBJ1-4	-
TGTGCCAGCAGTGCCCCGACAGGGACAGCGAACACTGAAGCTTTCTTT	CASSAPTGTANTEAFF	TRBD1	TRBV28	TRBJ1-1	-
TGTGCCAGCAGGGCTAGCGGGGGCACAGATACGCAGTATTTT	CASRASGGTDTQYF	TRBD2	TRBV5-4	TRBJ2-3	-
TGTGCCAGCAGCCCTCGGGACTCCTCCTACAATGAGCAGTTCTTC	CASSPRDSSYNEQFF	-	TRBV28	TRBJ2-1	once
TGTGCCAGCAGTGCCCATAGCGGTTCTACAATGAATCAGTTCTTC	CASSAHSGSTMNQFF	-	TRBV28	TRBJ2-1	-
TGTGCCAGCAGCTCGGGCAGCCTCAACTATGGCTACACCTTC	CASSSGSLNYGYTF	-	TRBV7-9	TRBJ1-2	-
TGTGCCAGCAGCTTTAACCGGGACTCCGGCGGCGGATTCTCCTACAATGAGCAGTTCTTC	CASSFNRDSGGGFSYNEQFF	-	TRBV5-4	TRBJ2-1	once
TGTGCCAGCACCTTGACAGGGGGCACTGAAGCTTTCTTT	CASTLTGGTEAFF	TRBD1	TRBV7-2	TRBJ1-1	once
TGTGCCAGCAGAGCTGGACGGCCGAACACTGAAGCTTTCTTT	CASRAGRPNTEAFF	-	TRBV7-2	TRBJ1-1	-
TGTGCCAGCAGCGTAGAGCCTATGAACACTGAAGCTTTCTTT	CASSVEPMNTEAFF	-	TRBV9	TRBJ1-1	-
TGTGCCAGCTCAGGGGGAACCCCTAGCACAGATACGCAGTATTTT	CASSGGTPSTDTQYF	-	TRBV18	TRBJ2-3	-
TGTGCCAGCTCCCTGAATTCCAGGGTTCCCGAGACCCAGTACTTC	CASSLNSRVPETQYF	-	TRBV18	TRBJ2-5	-
TGTGCCAGCTCACCGGGGATTTGGGAGCAGTTCTTC	CASSPGIWEQFF	-	TRBV18	TRBJ2-1	few
TGTGCCAGCACCCCACCGGGGCTTAGCTATGGCTACACCTTC	CASTPPGLSYGYTF	-	TRBV28	TRBJ1-2	once
TGTGCCAGCAGGGAGGAGACCTGGGAGCAGTACTTC	CASREETWEQYF	-	TRBV2	TRBJ2-7	-
TGCGCCAGCAGCCGGGACGGGGATGTCGGGGACATTCAGTACTTC	CASSRDGDVGDIQYF	-	TRBV4-3	TRBJ2-4	-
TGCGCCAGCAGCTTGAACGCCGGACAGGACTATGGCTACACCTTC	CASSLNAGQDYGYTF	TRBD1	TRBV5-1	TRBJ1-2	-
TGTGCCAGCAGCGAGGACCAAAATCTGGGTCACTACACTTTC	CASSEDQNLGHYTF	-	TRBV9	TRBJ1-2	-
TGTGCCAGCAGCACCTGGGACAGCTTTAACACTGAAGCTTTCTTT	CASSTWDSFNTEAFF	TRBD1	TRBV7-6	TRBJ1-1	-
TGTGCCAGCAGTTTTAGGCGGGCCGGGGAGCTGTTTTTT	CASSFRRAGELFF	-	TRBV6-5	TRBJ2-2	few
TGTGCCAGCAGCTTAGTACGAGAGACCCAGTACTTC	CASSLVRETQYF	-	TRBV7-2	TRBJ2-5	-
TGTGCCAGCAGCGTACGAATAGCGGCGAACACCGGGGAGCTGTTTTTT	CASSVRIAANTGELFF	-	TRBV7-8	TRBJ2-2	-
TGTGCCAGCAGTGAAGCGGTGGAAGTATCCGAGCAGTACTTC	CASSEAVEVSEQYF	-	TRBV2	TRBJ2-7	-
TGCAGCGTTTCCCAAGCGGGGGATCCCGCCAAAAACATTCAGTACTTC	CSVSQAGDPAKNIQYF	TRBD2	TRBV29-1	TRBJ2-4	-
TGTGCCAGCAGCTTAGAGGCGGGAGGGGGGGAGACCCAGTACTTC	CASSLEAGGGETQYF	TRBD2	TRBV11-2	TRBJ2-5	-
TGCGCCAGCAGCTTGGTCGCGACAGGAGACACTGAAGCTTTCTTT	CASSLVATGDTEAFF	-	TRBV5-1	TRBJ1-1	-
TGTGCCAGTAGCCAGGGGGGTAGCTACAATGAGCAGTTCTTC	CASSQGGSYNEQFF	-	TRBV19	TRBJ2-1	few
TGTGCCAGCAGTCCCGGGTCAGGGTCGTACGAGCAGTACTTC	CASSPGSGSYEQYF	-	TRBV28	TRBJ2-7	-
TGTGCCAGCAGTGAGTCCTCAAATGAGCAGTTCTTC	CASSESSNEQFF	-	TRBV2	TRBJ2-1	many
TGTGCCAGTACCCTGTCTGTGACTAGCGGGAGCCCCGGGGAGCTGTTTTTT	CASTLSVTSGSPGELFF	TRBD2	TRBV19	TRBJ2-2	few
TGTGCCAGCAGTAGGGGAGTGGGGATGAACACTGAAGCTTTCTTT	CASSRGVGMNTEAFF	-	TRBV27	TRBJ1-1	-
TGTGCCAGCAGCCTTGGACAGGGGAATGAGCAGTTCTTC	CASSLGQGNEQFF	TRBD1	TRBV9	TRBJ2-1	few
TGCGCCAGCAGCCCAGGAGCGGGAGTCAGCCAAGAGACCCAGTACTTC	CASSPGAGVSQETQYF	TRBD2	TRBV4-3	TRBJ2-5	-
TGTGCCAGCTCACCCTTAAATGGACTGCTGAACACTGAAGCTTTCTTT	CASSPLNGLLNTEAFF	-	TRBV18	TRBJ1-1	-
TGTGCCAGCAGCTTATCATGGACAGAACTCTTATCTGATTCACCCCTCCACTTT	CASSLSWTELLSDSPLHF	-	TRBV11-2	TRBJ1-6	-
TGCGCCAGCAGCTTGCTGGGGAGCACAGATACGCAGTATTTT	CASSLLGSTDTQYF	-	TRBV5-1	TRBJ2-3	-
TGCGCCAGCGGAGTAGGAGGCGCCTACGAGCAGTACTTC	CASGVGGAYEQYF	-	TRBV5-1	TRBJ2-7	many
TGTGCCAGCAGTGCTAGCGGGAGGGCCATGAACATTCAGTACTTC	CASSASGRAMNIQYF	TRBD2	TRBV2	TRBJ2-4	many
TGTGCCAGCAGTTTACAGGGTATCTATGGCTACACCTTC	CASSLQGIYGYTF	-	TRBV6-6	TRBJ1-2	-
TGTGCCAGCAGCGAAAGGGAGGGGGTGTTCATTCAGTACTTC	CASSEREGVFIQYF	-	TRBV7-9	TRBJ2-4	once
TGTGCCAGCAGTTCCCCCGGCCTCTCCTACAATGAGCAGTTCTTC	CASSSPGLSYNEQFF	-	TRBV28	TRBJ2-1	-
TGTGCCAGCGGGATTGGACTAGCGGCATACGAGCAGTACTTC	CASGIGLAAYEQYF	TRBD2	TRBV6-6	TRBJ2-7	many
TGCGCCAGCAGCCGGACAGGGGCCTACGAGCAGTACTTC	CASSRTGAYEQYF	TRBD1	TRBV5-1	TRBJ2-7	-
TGTGCCTGGAGTCGACAGACAATGAACACTGAAGCTTTCTTT	CAWSRQTMNTEAFF	-	TRBV30	TRBJ1-1	-
TGTGCCAGCAGCCAGGCGGGACAGTCTAGCACAGATACGCAGTATTTT	CASSQAGQSSTDTQYF	-	TRBV5-5	TRBJ2-3	-
TGCGCCAGCAGCTTGACAGGGGGCGGAACCGGGGAGCTGTTTTTT	CASSLTGGGTGELFF	TRBD1	TRBV5-1	TRBJ2-2	-
TGTGCCAGCAGTGAGCTACGGTCTCACACCGGGGAGCTGTTTTTT	CASSELRSHTGELFF	-	TRBV2	TRBJ2-2	-
TGTGCCAGTAGTACGGGGAGCTCCTACAATGAGCAGTTCTTC	CASSTGSSYNEQFF	-	TRBV19	TRBJ2-1	-
TGTGCCAGCAGCCCACGGACAGGGGGGAACACCGGGGAGCTGTTTTTT	CASSPRTGGNTGELFF	TRBD1	TRBV7-6	TRBJ2-2	-
TGTGCCAGTACTACTCAGGGGGCGATTGGAATCTACGAGCAGTACTTC	CASTTQGAIGIYEQYF	TRBD1	TRBV28	TRBJ2-7	-